This T cell receptor (beta chain) was documented in a study of tissue T cells after allogeneic stem cell transplantation. Method: immunoSEQ multiplex PCR; TCRdb's copy keeps in-frame clones and lacks some. Counted here are around 51,000 clones, approximately 70% occurring once; the ten biggest clones make up roughly 0.55%. Trimming left V 1 base short and J 5 bases short, with 8 bases between. The CDR3 has 13 amino acids. Germline values: CDR1 SNHLY, CDR2 FYNGKV (reference sequence). Findings of the study overall: This small cohort was clinically heterogeneous, and sampling depth was a limitation.

As for this clone: The antigen is not known. Mouse gene names and germline throughout. The sequenced fragment ends 1 residue before the CDR3 boundary, so the rest is inferred from the germline J gene.

The TCR comes from a pool of C57BL/6 mice in good health. The rearrangement links TRBV3 to TRBJ1-2; no firm D call. Sequencing used sorted cells pooled from one or two spleens. The sequenced CDR3 bases are TGTGCCAGCAGCTTAGGGGGAGGGTCCGACTACACC. Translated: CASSLGGGSDYT. The whole CDR3 protein reads CASSLGGGSDYTF.